Presented here are 16 T cell receptor beta chains from one specimen sequenced in a study of cytomegalovirus exposure and HLA in healthy donors. PCR employed 60 Vbeta and 13 Jbeta primers. This table comes from immunoSEQ multiplex PCR, and its TCRdb copy is limited to in-frame clones, with some not included. In the table there are under 300,000 clones, 70% to 90% of which are singletons. The sequenced material came from PBMCs. All receptors come from a man in his forties in good health and CMV-seropositive.

The chain uses TRBV2 and TRBJ2-3; 9 positions match TRBD1. This CDR3 region has 14 residues. Trimming removed 5 bases from V and 4 bases from J; junction bases left unmatched: 4. The V gene's germline CDR1 is SNHLY and CDR2 FYNNEI. The chain's CDR3 is CASSWDREADTQYF. The CDR3 nucleotides read TGTGCCAGCAGTTGGGACAGGGAAGCAGATACGCAGTATTTT.

This rearrangement joins TRBV18 to TRBJ2-1, with TRBD1 identical over 8 bases. CDR3 length: 16 residues. Germline V lookup: CDR1 KGHSH, CDR2 LQKENI. V gave up 1 base and J gave up 6 bases; unmatched junction bases: 8. The CDR3 region is CASSPRTGPYANEQFF. The CDR3 bases are TGTGCCAGCTCACCACGGACAGGGCCCTACGCCAATGAGCAGTTCTTC. Together with reference TRBV18 and TRBJ2-1, the CDR3 gives the full variable domain: NAGVMQNPRHLVRRRGQEARLRCSPMKGHSHVYWYRQLPEEGLKFMVYLQKENIIDESGMPKERFSAEFPKEGPSILRIQQVVRGDSAAYFCASSPRTGPYANEQFFGPGTRLTVL.

V and J are TRBV4-3 and TRBJ2-7, with 8 nucleotides matching TRBD2. V lost 2 bases to trimming and J lost 7 bases; unmatched junction nucleotides: 13. This CDR3 is 16 amino acids long. Germline V gene sequence: CDR1 LGHNA, CDR2 YSLEER. The CDR3 here is CASSQRVREAGEEQYF. The CDR3, as DNA: TGCGCCAGCAGCCAAAGGGTGCGGGAGGCGGGGGAGGAGCAGTACTTC.

V and J are TRBV7-2 and TRBJ1-2, with 8 bases fitting TRBD1. The CDR3 loop spans 17 amino acids. Germline CDR1 is SGHTA and CDR2 is FQGNSA. V lost 2 bases to trimming and J lost 2 bases; unmatched junction nucleotides: 10. CDR3 in amino acids: CASSLTPTGTGNYGYTF. CDR3 coding DNA: TGTGCCAGCAGCTTAACCCCAACCGGGACAGGCAACTATGGCTACACCTTC.

With respect to this clone: In the same sample, other DNA sequences code for this CDR3. The V call is TRBV4-1, the J call TRBJ1-1; a possible D gene is TRBD1 (5 bases). Trimming stripped 1 base from V and 2 bases from J, with 8 bases between. CDR1 and CDR2 from the germline V gene are MGHRA and YSYEKL. The CDR3 spans 14 residues. In DNA form, the CDR3 reads TGCGCCAGCAGCCAAGTCGGGGGAAACACTGAAGCTTTCTTT. It specifies CASSQVGGNTEAFF.

Only a few counts were recorded for this clone. The V gene is TRBV19, the J gene TRBJ1-5; the D is unclear. The CDR3 spans 16 residues. The V gene lost 5 bases and the J gene lost 0 bases, with 14 bases spanning the gap. Germline values: CDR1 LNHDA, CDR2 SQIVND (reference sequence). The CDR3 bases are TGTGCCAGTAGTGGAGGTCTGACATTTAGCAATCAGCCCCAGCATTTT. It encodes CASSGGLTFSNQPQHF.

The chain combines TRBV9 with TRBJ2-1; 7 bases align to TRBD2. CDR1 and CDR2 from the germline V gene are SGDLS and YYNGEE. With V trimmed by 3 bases and J by 8 bases, 17 bases remained unmatched. This CDR3 has 17 residues. The CDR3 DNA follows: TGTGCCAGCAGCGCCCCCCGGGAGGAAGCGCCAAGCGATGAGCAGTTCTTC. Its translation is CASSAPREEAPSDEQFF.

V is TRBV7-6 and J is TRBJ2-7; 9 bases align to TRBD1. V shed 4 bases and J 1 base; nucleotides not matched to a gene: 2. Germline V CDR1 and CDR2: SGHVS, FNYEAQ. The CDR3 length is 14 residues. The CDR3 reads CASSSGQGSYEQYF. The CDR3 DNA sequence: TGTGCCAGCAGCTCGGGACAGGGTTCCTACGAGCAGTACTTC.

The chain is built from TRBV15 and TRBJ2-5; D not certain. The length of the CDR3 is 14 residues. The germline V gene has CDR1 LNHNV and CDR2 YYDKDF (reference sequence). Trimming removed 1 base from V and 0 bases from J, with 6 bases in between. CDR3 sequence: CATSRVFDQETQYF. The CDR3 DNA reads as TGTGCCACCAGCAGAGTATTCGACCAAGAGACCCAGTACTTC. The entire variable domain, with the rest obtained from reference TRBV15 and TRBJ2-5, is as follows: DAMVIQNPRYQVTQFGKPVTLSCSQTLNHNVMYWYQQKSSQAPKLLFHYYDKDFNNEADTPDNFQSRRPNTSFCFLDIRSPGLGDTAMYLCATSRVFDQETQYFGPGTRLLVL.

CDR3 coding DNA: TGTGCCAGCAGTGACTACCAAGCGAACACCGGGGAGCTGTTTTTT. It specifies CASSDYQANTGELFF. The chain joins TRBV2 to TRBJ2-2, with no clear D. The V end was cut by 3 bases, the J end by 0 bases, with 8 bases between. CDR1 is SNHLY and CDR2 is FYNNEI in the germline V gene. This CDR3 contains 15 residues.

V is TRBV10-2 and J is TRBJ2-1; 12 positions match TRBD2. Trimming removed 7 bases from V and 0 bases from J; junction bases left unmatched: 4. From germline, CDR1 is WSHSY and CDR2 SAAADI. The CDR3 totals 16 residues. The CDR3 reads CASTLAGGPSYNEQFF. DNA of the CDR3: TGCGCCAGCACCCTAGCGGGAGGGCCCTCCTACAATGAGCAGTTCTTC.

The chain joins TRBV10-1 to TRBJ2-5; D remains unclear. Trimming took off 9 bases at V and 3 bases at J, with 20 bases between the two ends. Looked up from germline, CDR1 is WNHNN and CDR2 is SYGVQD (reference sequence). The CDR3 length is 15 residues. For the CDR3, the DNA is TGCGCCAGAAGCGTCTGGAGCCTTTTAAAAGAGACCCAGTACTTC. Translation: CARSVWSLLKETQYF.

The chain links TRBV11-1 to TRBJ2-2; D may be TRBD1 (5 bases). The CDR3 runs to 13 residues. The ends were cut back, 4 bases at V and 4 bases at J, with 7 bases in the middle. CDR1 SGHAT and CDR2 FQDESV come from the germline V gene (reference sequence). The CDR3 region has the DNA TGTGCCAGCAGCTACGACAGCACCGGGGAGCTGTTTTTT. Its protein is CASSYDSTGELFF.

This rearrangement joins TRBV4-1 to TRBJ1-1, with D possibly being TRBD1 (5 bases). The germline V gene has CDR1 MGHRA and CDR2 YSYEKL. Trimming shortened V by 1 base and J by 0 bases, and 9 bases separated the two germline ends. The CDR3 has 15 amino acids. In nucleotides, the CDR3 is TGCGCCAGCAGCCAAGTTGACAGAATGAACACTGAAGCTTTCTTT. Its translation is CASSQVDRMNTEAFF.

V and J are TRBV6-1 and TRBJ2-3; D perhaps matches TRBD2 (6 bases). Germline V gene data show CDR1 as MNHNS and CDR2 as SASEGT. The CDR3 sequence is 14 residues long. Trimming took off 10 bases at V and 3 bases at J, with 17 bases between the two ends. The CDR3 sequence: CATQRRRATDTQYF. CDR3 in DNA: TGTGCCACCCAGAGGCGGAGGGCGACAGATACGCAGTATTTT.

This CDR3 is CASSLRILGSGTDTQYF. CDR3 bases: TGTGCCAGCAGCTTGCGGATCTTAGGGAGCGGCACAGATACGCAGTATTTT. The rearrangement joins TRBV5-4 to TRBJ2-3; TRBD2 is a possible D gene (5 bases). The ends were cut back, 1 base at V and 1 base at J, with 16 bases in the middle. This CDR3 comprises 17 residues. Germline V gene sequence: CDR1 SGHNT, CDR2 YYREEE (reference sequence).